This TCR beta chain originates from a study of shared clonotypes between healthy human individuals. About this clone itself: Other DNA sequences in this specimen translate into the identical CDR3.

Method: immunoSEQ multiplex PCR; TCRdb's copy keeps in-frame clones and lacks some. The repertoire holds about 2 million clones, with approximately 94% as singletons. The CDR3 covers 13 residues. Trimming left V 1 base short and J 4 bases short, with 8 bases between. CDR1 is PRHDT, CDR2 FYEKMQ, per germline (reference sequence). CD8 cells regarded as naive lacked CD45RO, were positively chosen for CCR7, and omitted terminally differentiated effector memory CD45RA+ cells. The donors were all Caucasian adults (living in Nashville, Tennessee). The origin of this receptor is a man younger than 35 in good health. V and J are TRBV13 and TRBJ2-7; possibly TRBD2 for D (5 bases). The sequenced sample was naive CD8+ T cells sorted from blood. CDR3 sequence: CASSLASGYEQYF. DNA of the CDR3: TGTGCCAGCAGCTTAGCGAGCGGATACGAGCAGTACTTC.